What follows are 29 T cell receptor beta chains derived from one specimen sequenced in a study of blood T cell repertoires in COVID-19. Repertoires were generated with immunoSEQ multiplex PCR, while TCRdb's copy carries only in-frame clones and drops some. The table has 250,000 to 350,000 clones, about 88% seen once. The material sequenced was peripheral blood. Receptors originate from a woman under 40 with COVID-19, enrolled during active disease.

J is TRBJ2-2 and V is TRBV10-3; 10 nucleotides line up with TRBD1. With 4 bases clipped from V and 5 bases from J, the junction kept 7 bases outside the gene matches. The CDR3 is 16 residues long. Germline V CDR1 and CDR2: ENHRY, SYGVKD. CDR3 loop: CAISGRGDRGTGELFF. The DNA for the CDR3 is TGTGCCATCAGTGGCCGGGGGGACAGGGGTACCGGGGAGCTGTTTTTT.

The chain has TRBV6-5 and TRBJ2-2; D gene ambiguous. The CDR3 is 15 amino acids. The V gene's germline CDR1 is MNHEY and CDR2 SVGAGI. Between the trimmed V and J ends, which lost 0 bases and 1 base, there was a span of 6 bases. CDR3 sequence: CASSYSRGNTGELFF. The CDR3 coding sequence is TGTGCCAGCAGTTACTCTCGAGGGAACACCGGGGAGCTGTTTTTT.

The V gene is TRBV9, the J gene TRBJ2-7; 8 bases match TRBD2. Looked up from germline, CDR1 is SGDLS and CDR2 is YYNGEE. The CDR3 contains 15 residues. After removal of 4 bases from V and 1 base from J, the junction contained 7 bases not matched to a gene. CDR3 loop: CASSFSGTASYEQYF. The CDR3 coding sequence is TGTGCCAGCAGCTTTAGCGGGACCGCTTCCTACGAGCAGTACTTC.

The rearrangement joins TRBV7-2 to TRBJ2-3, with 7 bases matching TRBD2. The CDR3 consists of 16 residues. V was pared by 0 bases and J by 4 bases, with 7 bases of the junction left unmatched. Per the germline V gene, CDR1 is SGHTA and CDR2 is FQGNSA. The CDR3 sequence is CASSLAGGSYADTQYF. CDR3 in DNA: TGTGCCAGCAGCTTAGCGGGAGGGAGTTATGCAGATACGCAGTATTTT. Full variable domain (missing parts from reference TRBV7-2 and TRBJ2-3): GAGVSQSPSNKVTEKGKDVELRCDPISGHTALYWYRQSLGQGLEFLIYFQGNSAPDKSGLPSDRFSAERTGGSVSTLTIQRTQQEDSAVYLCASSLAGGSYADTQYFGPGTRLTVL.

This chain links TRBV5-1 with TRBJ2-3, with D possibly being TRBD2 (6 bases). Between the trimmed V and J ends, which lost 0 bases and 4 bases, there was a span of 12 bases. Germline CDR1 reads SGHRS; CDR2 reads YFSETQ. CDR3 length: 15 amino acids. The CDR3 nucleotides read TGCGCCAGCAGCTTGGAGGGACTGGGGGCAGATACGCAGTATTTT. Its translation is CASSLEGLGADTQYF. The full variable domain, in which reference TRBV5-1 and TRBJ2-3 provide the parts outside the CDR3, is KAGVTQTPRYLIKTRGQQVTLSCSPISGHRSVSWYQQTPGQGLQFLFEYFSETQRNKGNFPGRFSGRQFSNSRSEMNVSTLELGDSALYLCASSLEGLGADTQYFGPGTRLTVL.

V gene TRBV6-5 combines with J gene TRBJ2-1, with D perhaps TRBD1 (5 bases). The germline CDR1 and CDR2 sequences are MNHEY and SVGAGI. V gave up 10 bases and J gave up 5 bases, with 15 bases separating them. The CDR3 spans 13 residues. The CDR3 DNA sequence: TGTGCCACGTCGAGACAGAGCCACAATGAGCAGTTCTTC. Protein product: CATSRQSHNEQFF.

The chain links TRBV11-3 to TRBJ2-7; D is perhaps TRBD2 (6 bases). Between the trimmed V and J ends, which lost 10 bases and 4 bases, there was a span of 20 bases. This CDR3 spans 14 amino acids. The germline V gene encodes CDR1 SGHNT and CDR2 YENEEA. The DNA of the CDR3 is TGTGCCACTTGCTCTGGCGGGACTGGGTACGAGCAGTACTTC. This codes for CATCSGGTGYEQYF. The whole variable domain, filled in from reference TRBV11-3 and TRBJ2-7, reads EAGVVQSPRYKIIEKKQPVAFWCNPISGHNTLYWYLQNLGQGPELLIRYENEEAVDDSQLPKDRFSAERLKGVDSTLKIQPAELGDSAVYLCATCSGGTGYEQYFGPGTRLTVT.

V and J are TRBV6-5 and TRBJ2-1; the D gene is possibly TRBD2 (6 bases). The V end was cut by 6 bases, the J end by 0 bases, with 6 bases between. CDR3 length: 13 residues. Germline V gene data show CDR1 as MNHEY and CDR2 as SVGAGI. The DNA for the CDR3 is TGTGCCAGCAGGCGGGGCTCCTACAATGAGCAGTTCTTC. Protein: CASRRGSYNEQFF.

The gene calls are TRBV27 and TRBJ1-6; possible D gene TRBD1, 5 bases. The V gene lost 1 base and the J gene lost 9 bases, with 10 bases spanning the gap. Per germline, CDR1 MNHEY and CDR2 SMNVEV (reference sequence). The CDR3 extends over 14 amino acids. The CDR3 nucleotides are TGTGCCAGCAGTTTATGGGGGGAGGTTTCACCCCTCCACTTT. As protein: CASSLWGEVSPLHF.

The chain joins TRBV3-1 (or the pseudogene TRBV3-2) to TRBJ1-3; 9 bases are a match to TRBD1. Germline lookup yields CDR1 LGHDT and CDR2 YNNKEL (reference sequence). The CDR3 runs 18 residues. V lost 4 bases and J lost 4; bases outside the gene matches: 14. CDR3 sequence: CASSRRTGAQDSGNTIYF. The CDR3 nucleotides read TGTGCCAGCAGCCGAAGGACAGGGGCCCAAGACTCCGGAAACACCATATATTTT.

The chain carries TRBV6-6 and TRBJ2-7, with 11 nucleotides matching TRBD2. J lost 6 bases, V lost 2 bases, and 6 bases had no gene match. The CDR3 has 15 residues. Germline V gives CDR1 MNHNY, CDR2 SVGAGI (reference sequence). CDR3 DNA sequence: TGTGCCAGCAGTTACATAGCTAGCGGGAGGAGCGAGCAGTACTTC. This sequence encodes CASSYIASGRSEQYF.

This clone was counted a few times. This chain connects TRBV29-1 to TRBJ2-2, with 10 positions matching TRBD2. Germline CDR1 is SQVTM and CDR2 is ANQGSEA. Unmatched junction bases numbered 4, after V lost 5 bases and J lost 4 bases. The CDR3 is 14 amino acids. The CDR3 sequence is CSVLAGAATGELFF. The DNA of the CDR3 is TGCAGCGTTCTAGCGGGAGCGGCCACCGGGGAGCTGTTTTTT.

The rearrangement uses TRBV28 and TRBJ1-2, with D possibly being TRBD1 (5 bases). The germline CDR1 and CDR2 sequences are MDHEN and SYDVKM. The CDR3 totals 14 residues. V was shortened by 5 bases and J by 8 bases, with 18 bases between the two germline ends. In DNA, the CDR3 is TGTGCCAGCAGTCAAAGCGGTCGGGGGAACGGCTACACCTTC. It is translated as CASSQSGRGNGYTF.

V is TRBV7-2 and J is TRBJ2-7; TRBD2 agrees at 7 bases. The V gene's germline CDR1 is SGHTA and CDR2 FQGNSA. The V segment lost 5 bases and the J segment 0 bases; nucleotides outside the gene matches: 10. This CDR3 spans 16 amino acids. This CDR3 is CASSLQRGAFSYEQYF. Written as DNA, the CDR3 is TGTGCCAGCAGCCTCCAGCGGGGCGCTTTCTCCTACGAGCAGTACTTC.

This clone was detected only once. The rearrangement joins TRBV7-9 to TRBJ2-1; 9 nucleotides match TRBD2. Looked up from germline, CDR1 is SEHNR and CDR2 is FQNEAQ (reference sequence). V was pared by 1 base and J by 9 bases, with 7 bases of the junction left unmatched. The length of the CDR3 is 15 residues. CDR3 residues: CASSLGEREEAEQFF. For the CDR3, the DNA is TGTGCCAGCAGCTTAGGCGAGCGGGAGGAGGCTGAGCAGTTCTTC. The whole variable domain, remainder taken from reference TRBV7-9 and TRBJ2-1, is DTGVSQNPRHKITKRGQNVTFRCDPISEHNRLYWYRQTLGQGPEFLTYFQNEAQLEKSRLLSDRFSAERPKGSFSTLEIQRTEQGDSAMYLCASSLGEREEAEQFFGPGTRLTVL.

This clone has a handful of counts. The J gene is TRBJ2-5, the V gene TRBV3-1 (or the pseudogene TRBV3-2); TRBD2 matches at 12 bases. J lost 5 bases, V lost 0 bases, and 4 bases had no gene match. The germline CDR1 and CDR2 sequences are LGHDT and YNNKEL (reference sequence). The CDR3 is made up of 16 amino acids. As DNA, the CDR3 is TGTGCCAGCAGCCAAGATACTAGCGGGAGGTTTGAGACCCAGTACTTC. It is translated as CASSQDTSGRFETQYF.

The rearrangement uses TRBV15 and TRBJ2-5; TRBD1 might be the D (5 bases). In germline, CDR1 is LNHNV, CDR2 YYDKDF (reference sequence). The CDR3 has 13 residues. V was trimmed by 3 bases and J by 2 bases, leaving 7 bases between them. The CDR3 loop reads CATSRDIQETQYF. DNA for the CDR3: TGTGCCACCAGCAGGGACATACAAGAGACCCAGTACTTC.

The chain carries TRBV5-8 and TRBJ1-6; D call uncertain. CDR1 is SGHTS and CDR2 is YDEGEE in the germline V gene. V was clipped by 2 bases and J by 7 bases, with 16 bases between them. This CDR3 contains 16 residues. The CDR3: CASSFVGPLANSPLHF. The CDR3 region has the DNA TGTGCCAGCAGCTTCGTGGGCCCTCTGGCGAATTCACCCCTCCACTTT.

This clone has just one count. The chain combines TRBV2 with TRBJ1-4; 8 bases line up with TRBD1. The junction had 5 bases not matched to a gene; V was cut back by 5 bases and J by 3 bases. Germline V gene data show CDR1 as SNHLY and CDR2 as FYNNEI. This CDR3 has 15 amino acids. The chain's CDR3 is CASSPDRGANEKLFF. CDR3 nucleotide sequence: TGTGCCAGCAGTCCCGACAGGGGTGCTAATGAAAAACTGTTTTTT.

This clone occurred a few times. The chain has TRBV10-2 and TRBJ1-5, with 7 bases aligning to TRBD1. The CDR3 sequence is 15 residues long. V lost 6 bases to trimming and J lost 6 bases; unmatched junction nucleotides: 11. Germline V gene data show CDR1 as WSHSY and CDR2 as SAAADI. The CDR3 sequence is CASSDRERPSQPQHF. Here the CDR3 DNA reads TGCGCCAGCAGCGACAGGGAACGCCCCTCTCAGCCCCAGCATTTT.

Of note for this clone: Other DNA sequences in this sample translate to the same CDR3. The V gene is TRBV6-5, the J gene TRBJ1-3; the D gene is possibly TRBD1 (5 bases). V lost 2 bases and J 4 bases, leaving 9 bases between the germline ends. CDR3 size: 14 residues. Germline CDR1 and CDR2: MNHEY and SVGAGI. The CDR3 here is CASSYGAGGNTIYF. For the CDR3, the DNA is TGTGCCAGCAGTTACGGGGCAGGGGGAAACACCATATATTTT.

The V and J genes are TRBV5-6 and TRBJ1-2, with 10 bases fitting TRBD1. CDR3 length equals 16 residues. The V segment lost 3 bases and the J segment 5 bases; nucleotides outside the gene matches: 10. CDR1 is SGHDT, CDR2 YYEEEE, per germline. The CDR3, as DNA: TGTGCCAGCAGCTCTGCCGGGACAGGGGTCGCGTATGGCTACACCTTC. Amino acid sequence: CASSSAGTGVAYGYTF.

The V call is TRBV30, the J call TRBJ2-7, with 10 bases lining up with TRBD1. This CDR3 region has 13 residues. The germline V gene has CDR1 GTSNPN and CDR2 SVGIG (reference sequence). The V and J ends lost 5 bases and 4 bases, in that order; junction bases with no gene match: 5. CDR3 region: CAWDRDRGYEQYF. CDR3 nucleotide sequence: TGTGCCTGGGACCGGGACAGGGGTTACGAGCAGTACTTC.

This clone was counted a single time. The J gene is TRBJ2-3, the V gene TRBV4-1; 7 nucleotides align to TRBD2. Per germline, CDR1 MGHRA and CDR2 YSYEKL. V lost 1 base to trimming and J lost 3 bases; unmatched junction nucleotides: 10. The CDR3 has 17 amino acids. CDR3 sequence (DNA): TGCGCCAGCAGCCAAGTTTGTCCGGGGAGGGGAACAGATACGCAGTATTTT. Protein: CASSQVCPGRGTDTQYF.

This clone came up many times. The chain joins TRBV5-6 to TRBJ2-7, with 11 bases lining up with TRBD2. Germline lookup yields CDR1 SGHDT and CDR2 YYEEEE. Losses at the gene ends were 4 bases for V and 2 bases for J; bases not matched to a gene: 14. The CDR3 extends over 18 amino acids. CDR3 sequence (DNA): TGTGCCAGCAGCCCCAACCCGGAGGCTAGCGGGAGGCCCTACGAGCAGTACTTC. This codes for CASSPNPEASGRPYEQYF.

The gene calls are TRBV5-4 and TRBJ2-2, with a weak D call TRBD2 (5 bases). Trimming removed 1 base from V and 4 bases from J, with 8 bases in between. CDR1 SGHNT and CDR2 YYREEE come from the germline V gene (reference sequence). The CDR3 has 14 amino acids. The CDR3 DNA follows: TGTGCCAGCAGCTTGTTAGGAGGCACCGGGGAGCTGTTTTTT. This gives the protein CASSLLGGTGELFF.

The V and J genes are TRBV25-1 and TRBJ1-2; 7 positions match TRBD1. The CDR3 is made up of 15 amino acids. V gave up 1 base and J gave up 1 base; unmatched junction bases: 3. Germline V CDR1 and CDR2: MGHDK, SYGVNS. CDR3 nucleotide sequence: TGTGCCAGCAGTGAATCCGGGACAGTTAACTATGGCTACACCTTC. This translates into CASSESGTVNYGYTF.

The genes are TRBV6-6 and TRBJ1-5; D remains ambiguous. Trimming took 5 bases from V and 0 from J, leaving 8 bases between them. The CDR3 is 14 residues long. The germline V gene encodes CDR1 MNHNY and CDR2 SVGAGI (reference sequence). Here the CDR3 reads CASSVRVSNQPQHF. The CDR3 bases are TGTGCCAGCAGTGTCCGGGTTAGCAATCAGCCCCAGCATTTT.

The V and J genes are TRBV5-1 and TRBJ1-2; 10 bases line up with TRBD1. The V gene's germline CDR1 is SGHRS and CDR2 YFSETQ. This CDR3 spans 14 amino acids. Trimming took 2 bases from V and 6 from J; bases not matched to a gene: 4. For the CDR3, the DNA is TGCGCCAGCAGCTTACGACAGGGGGCGGATGGCTACACCTTC. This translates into CASSLRQGADGYTF.